This TCR beta chain was identified during a study of shared clonotypes between healthy human individuals. Measured with immunoSEQ multiplex PCR; TCRdb has only the in-frame clones, and not every one. The sample includes some 630,000 clones, approximately 79% of them seen just once. V was pared by 0 bases and J by 8 bases, with 10 bases between. The V gene's germline CDR1 is KGHSH and CDR2 LQKENI. This CDR3 has 14 amino acids. Specimen: memory CD4+ T cells sorted from blood. Noted subset: CD45RA-negative fraction. This clonotype was obtained from a woman in her 30s in good health. The chain is built from TRBV18 and TRBJ1-4; a weak D match, TRBD1 (5 bases). The CDR3 sequence: CASSPPGGREKLFF. The CDR3 DNA is TGTGCCAGCTCACCACCCGGGGGTCGAGAAAAACTGTTTTTT.